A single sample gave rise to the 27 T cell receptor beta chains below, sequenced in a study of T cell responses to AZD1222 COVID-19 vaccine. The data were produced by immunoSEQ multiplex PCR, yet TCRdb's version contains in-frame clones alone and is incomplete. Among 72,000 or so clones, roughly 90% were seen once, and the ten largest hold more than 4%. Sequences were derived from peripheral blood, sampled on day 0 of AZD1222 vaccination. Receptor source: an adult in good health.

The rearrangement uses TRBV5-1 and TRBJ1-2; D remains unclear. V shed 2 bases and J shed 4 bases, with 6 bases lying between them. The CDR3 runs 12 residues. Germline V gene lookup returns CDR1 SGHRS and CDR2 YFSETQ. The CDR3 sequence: CASSLEGYGYTF. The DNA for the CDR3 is TGCGCCAGCAGCTTAGAGGGCTATGGCTACACCTTC. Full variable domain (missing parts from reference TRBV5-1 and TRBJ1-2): KAGVTQTPRYLIKTRGQQVTLSCSPISGHRSVSWYQQTPGQGLQFLFEYFSETQRNKGNFPGRFSGRQFSNSRSEMNVSTLELGDSALYLCASSLEGYGYTFGSGTRLTVV.

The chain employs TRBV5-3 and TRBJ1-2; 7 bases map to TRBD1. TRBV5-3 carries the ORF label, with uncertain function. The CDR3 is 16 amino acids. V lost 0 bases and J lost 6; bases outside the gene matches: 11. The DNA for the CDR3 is TGTGCCAGAAGCTTGGAGGGCCCGGGACAGCTAAATGGCTACACCTTC. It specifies CARSLEGPGQLNGYTF.

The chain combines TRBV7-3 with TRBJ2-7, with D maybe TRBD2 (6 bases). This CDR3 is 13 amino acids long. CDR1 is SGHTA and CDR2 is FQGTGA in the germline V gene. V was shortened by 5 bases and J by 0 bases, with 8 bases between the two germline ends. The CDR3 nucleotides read TGTGCCAGCAGCGATAGCGGCTCCTACGAGCAGTACTTC. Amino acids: CASSDSGSYEQYF.

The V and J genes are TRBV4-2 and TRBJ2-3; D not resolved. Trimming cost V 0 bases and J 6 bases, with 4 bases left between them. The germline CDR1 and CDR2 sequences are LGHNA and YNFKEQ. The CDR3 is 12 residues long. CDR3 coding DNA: TGTGCCAGCAGCCAAGATGACGATACGCAGTATTTT. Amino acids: CASSQDDDTQYF.

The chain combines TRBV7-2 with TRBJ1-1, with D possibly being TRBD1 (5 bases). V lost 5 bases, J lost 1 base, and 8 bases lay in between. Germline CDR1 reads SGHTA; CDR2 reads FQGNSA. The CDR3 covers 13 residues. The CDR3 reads CASSMGPNTEAFF. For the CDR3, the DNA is TGTGCCAGCAGCATGGGACCGAACACTGAAGCTTTCTTT.

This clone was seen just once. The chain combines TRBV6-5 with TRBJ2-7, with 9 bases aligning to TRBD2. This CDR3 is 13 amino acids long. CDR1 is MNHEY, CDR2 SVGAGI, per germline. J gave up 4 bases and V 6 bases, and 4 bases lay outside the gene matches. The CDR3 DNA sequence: TGTGCCAGCAGGGTGACTAGCGGTTACGAGCAGTACTTC. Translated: CASRVTSGYEQYF.

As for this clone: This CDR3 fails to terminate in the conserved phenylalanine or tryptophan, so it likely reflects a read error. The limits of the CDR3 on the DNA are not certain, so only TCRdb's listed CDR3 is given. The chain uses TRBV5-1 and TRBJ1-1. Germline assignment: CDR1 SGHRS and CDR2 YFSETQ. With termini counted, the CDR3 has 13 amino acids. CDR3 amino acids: CASNLSGTPFKHV.

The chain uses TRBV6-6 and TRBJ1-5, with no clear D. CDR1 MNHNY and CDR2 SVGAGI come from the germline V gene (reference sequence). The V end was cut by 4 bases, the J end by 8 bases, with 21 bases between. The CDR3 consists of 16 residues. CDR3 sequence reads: CASSSLTEAALEPQHF. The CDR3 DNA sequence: TGTGCCAGCAGTTCCCTGACGGAAGCCGCCCTTGAGCCCCAGCATTTT.

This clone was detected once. The CDR3: CARPRVTGNTIYF. The CDR3, as DNA: TGTGCCAGACCCAGGGTCACGGGAAACACCATATATTTT. The V and J genes are TRBV7-8 and TRBJ1-3; possibly TRBD1 for D (5 bases). Between the trimmed V and J ends, which lost 9 bases and 4 bases, there was a span of 13 bases. The CDR3 totals 13 residues. Germline CDR1 and CDR2: SGHVS and FQNEAQ.

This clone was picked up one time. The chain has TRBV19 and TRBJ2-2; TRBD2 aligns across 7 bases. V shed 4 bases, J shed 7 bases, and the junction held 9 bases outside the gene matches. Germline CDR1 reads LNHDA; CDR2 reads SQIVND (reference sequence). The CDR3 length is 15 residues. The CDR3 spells CASSSLAAVGGELFF. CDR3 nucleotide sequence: TGTGCCAGTAGTAGTCTAGCGGCGGTGGGCGGGGAGCTGTTTTTT.

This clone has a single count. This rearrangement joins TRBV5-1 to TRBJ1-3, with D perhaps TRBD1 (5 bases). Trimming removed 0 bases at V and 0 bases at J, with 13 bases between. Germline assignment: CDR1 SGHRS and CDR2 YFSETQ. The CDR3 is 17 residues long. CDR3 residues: CASSLAPGRLSGNTIYF. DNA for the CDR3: TGCGCCAGCAGCTTGGCGCCGGGACGGCTCTCTGGAAACACCATATATTTT.

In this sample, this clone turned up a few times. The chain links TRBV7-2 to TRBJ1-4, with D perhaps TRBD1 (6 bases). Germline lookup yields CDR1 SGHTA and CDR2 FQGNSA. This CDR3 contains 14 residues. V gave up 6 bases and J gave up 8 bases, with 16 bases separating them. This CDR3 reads CASSRGGEGEKLFF. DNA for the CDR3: TGTGCCAGCAGTCGAGGGGGGGAAGGCGAAAAACTGTTTTTT.

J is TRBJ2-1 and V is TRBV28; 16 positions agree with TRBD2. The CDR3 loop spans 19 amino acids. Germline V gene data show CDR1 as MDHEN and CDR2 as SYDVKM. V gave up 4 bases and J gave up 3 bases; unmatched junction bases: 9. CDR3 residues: CASSSAGTSGRGGYNEQFF. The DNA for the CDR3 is TGTGCCAGCAGTTCCGCCGGGACTAGCGGGAGGGGGGGCTACAATGAGCAGTTCTTC.

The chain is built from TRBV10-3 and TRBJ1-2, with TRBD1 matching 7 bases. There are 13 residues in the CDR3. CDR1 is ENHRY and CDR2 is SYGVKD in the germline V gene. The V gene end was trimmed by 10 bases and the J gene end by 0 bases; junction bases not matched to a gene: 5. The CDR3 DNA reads TGTGCCAGCAGAGGGGGCCCTAACTATGGCTACACCTTC. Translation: CASRGGPNYGYTF.

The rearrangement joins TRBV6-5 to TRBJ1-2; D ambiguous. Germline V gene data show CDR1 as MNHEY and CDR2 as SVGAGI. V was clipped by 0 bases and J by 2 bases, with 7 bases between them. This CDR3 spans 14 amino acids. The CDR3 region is CASSYSGRNYGYTF. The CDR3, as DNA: TGTGCCAGCAGTTACTCTGGTAGAAACTATGGCTACACCTTC.

The CDR3 coding sequence is TGCGCCAGCAGCACCAACACCGCAGTCTACACTGAAGCTTTCTTT. Translated, it gives CASSTNTAVYTEAFF. This chain uses TRBV5-1 with TRBJ1-1; no definite D call. Trimming shortened V by 4 bases and J by 3 bases, and 16 bases separated the two germline ends. The CDR3 is 15 amino acids. Looked up from germline, CDR1 is SGHRS and CDR2 is YFSETQ.

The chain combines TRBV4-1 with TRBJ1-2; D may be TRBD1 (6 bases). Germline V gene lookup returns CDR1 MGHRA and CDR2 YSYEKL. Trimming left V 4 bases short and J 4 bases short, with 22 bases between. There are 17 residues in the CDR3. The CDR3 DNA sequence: TGCGCCAGCAGCCGCCGAACAGGGTCTTCTAGTATCTATGGCTACACCTTC. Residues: CASSRRTGSSSIYGYTF.

For the CDR3, the DNA is TGTGCCAGCAGCGCGACAGAGCTGAACACTGAAGCTTTCTTT. It codes for CASSATELNTEAFF. The V call is TRBV9, the J call TRBJ1-1, with D tentatively TRBD1 (5 bases). V shed 3 bases and J shed 0 bases, with 9 bases lying between them. Germline values: CDR1 SGDLS, CDR2 YYNGEE. This CDR3 comprises 14 residues.

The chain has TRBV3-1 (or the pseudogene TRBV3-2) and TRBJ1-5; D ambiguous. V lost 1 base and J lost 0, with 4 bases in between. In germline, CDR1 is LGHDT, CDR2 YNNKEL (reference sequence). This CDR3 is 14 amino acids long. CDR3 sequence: CASSQVYSNQPQHF. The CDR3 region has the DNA TGTGCCAGCAGCCAAGTTTATAGCAATCAGCCCCAGCATTTT.

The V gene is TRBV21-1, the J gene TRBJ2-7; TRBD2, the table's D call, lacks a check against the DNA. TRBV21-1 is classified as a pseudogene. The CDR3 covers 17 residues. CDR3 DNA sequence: TGTGCCAGCAGCAAAGGAGGTCAAGTCTCTAGTTCCTACGAGCAGTACTTC. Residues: CASSKGGQVSSSYEQYF.

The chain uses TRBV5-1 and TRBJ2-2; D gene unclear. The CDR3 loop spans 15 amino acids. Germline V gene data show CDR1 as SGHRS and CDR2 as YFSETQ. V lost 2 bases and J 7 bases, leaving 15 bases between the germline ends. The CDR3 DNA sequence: TGCGCCAGCAGCTTCGGCCAGGCGGTCGGCGGGGAGCTGTTTTTT. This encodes CASSFGQAVGGELFF.

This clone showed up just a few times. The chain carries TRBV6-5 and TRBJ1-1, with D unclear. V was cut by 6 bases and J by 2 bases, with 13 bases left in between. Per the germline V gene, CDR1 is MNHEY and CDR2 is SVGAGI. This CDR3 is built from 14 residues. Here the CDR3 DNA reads TGTGCCAGCAGCCTAAGTCAGACCAACACTGAAGCTTTCTTT. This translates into CASSLSQTNTEAFF.

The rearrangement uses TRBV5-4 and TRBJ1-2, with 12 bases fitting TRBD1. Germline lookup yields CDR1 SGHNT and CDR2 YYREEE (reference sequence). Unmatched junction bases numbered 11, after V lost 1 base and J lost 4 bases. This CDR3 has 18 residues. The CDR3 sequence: CASSLYGTGGAAVYGYTF. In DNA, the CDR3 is TGTGCCAGCAGCTTGTATGGGACAGGGGGCGCGGCGGTCTATGGCTACACCTTC.

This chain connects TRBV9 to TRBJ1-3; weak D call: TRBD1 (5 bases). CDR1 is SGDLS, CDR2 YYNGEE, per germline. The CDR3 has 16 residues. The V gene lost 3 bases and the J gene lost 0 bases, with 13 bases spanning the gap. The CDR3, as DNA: TGTGCCAGCAGCGGCCCCCACGGGGGCTCTGGAAACACCATATATTTT. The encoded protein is CASSGPHGGSGNTIYF.

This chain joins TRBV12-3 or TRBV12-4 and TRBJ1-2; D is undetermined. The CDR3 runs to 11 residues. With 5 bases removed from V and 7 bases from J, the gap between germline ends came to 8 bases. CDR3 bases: TGTGCCAGCAGTCCACAACTTGGCTACACCTTC. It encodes CASSPQLGYTF.

The CDR3 coding sequence is TGTGCCAGTAGAACCCAGCTCTTGACTAATGAAAAACTGTTTTTT. Translating it yields CASRTQLLTNEKLFF. The V gene is TRBV19, the J gene TRBJ1-4; D call uncertain. The V end was cut by 6 bases, the J end by 2 bases, with 13 bases between. CDR1 is LNHDA and CDR2 is SQIVND in the germline V gene (reference sequence). The CDR3 is 15 amino acids.

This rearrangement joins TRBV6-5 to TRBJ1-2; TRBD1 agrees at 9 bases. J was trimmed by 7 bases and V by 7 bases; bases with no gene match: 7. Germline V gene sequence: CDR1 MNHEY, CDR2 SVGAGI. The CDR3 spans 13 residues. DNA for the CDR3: TGTGCCAGCACCAGGACAGGGGACTCTGGCTACACCTTC. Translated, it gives CASTRTGDSGYTF.